This T cell receptor beta chain was sequenced during a study of T cells in Graves' hyperthyroidism and ophthalmopathy. Clinical symptoms, serum thyroxine and TRAb, thyroid ultrasound and orbital computed tomography together formed the diagnostic basis. Study findings and constraints: The model foresaw ophthalmopathy a median approximately 6.3 months prior to onset. Most thyroid clonotypes expanded above 0.001 were also detected in blood. Stable hyperthyroidism and ophthalmopathy were separated using 13 V-J signatures.

This clonotype has a count of ten or more. The antigen is undetermined. RNA transcripts yielded amplified TCR beta CDR3 regions. First-round RT-PCR targeting the TCR CDR3 was performed with the HTBI primer set. TCRdb fed the multiplex PCR reads into MiXCR, producing one record per CDR3 protein. The data contain hundreds of thousands of distinct CDR3 sequences, 45% of them singletons. V gave up 3 bases and J gave up 8 bases, with 13 bases separating them. Germline CDR1 is DFQATT and CDR2 is SNEGSKA (reference sequence). This CDR3 is 13 amino acids long. The sequencing sample was made of peripheral blood or thyroid tissue (not recorded which). This sequence originates from an adult man with Graves' disease, either hyperthyroidism or ophthalmopathy (not recorded which). V and J are TRBV20-1 and TRBJ1-4, with D possibly matching TRBD1 (5 bases). The chain's CDR3 is CSARDILGEKLFF. The CDR3, as DNA: TGCAGTGCTAGGGACATACTGGGCGAAAAACTGTTTTTT.